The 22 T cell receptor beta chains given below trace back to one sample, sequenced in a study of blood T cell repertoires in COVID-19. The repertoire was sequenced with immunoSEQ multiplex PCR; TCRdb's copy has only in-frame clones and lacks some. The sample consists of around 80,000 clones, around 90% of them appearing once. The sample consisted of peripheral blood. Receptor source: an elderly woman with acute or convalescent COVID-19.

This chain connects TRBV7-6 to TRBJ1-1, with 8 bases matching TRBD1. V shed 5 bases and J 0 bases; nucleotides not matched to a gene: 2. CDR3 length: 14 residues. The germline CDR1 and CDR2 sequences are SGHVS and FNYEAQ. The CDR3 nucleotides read TGTGCCAGCAGCGCGGGACAGGTGAACACTGAAGCTTTCTTT. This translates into CASSAGQVNTEAFF. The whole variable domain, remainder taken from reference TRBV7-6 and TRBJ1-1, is GAGVSQSPRYKVTKRGQDVALRCDPISGHVSLYWYRQALGQGPEFLTYFNYEAQQDKSGLPNDRFSAERPEGSISTLTIQRTEQRDSAMYRCASSAGQVNTEAFFGQGTRLTVV.

Written as DNA, the CDR3 is TGTGCCAGCAGCTTACTCGGGAGCACAGATACGCAGTATTTT. Translation gives CASSLLGSTDTQYF. The J gene is TRBJ2-3, the V gene TRBV7-6; D is ambiguous. Trimming stripped 2 bases from V and 0 bases from J, with 6 bases between. The CDR3 length is 14 residues. CDR1 is SGHVS, CDR2 FNYEAQ, per germline.

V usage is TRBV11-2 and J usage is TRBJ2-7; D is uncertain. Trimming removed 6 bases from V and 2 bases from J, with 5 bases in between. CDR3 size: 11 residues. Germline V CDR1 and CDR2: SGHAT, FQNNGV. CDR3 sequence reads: CASSTTYEQYF. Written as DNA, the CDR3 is TGTGCCAGCAGTACAACCTACGAGCAGTACTTC.

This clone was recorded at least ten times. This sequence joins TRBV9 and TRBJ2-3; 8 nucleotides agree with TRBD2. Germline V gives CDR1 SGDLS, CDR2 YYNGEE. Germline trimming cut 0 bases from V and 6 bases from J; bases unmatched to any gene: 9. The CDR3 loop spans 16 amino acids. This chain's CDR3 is CASSVAPGGLGDTQYF. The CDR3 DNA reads TGTGCCAGCAGCGTAGCACCGGGGGGGCTGGGGGATACGCAGTATTTT.

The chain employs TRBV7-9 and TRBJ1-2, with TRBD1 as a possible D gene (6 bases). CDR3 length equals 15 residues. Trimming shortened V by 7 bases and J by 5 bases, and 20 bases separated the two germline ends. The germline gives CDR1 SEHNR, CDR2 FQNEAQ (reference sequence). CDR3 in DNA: TGTGCCAGCACCCTAGCGGGGGCAGGTACTTATGGCTACACCTTC. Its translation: CASTLAGAGTYGYTF.

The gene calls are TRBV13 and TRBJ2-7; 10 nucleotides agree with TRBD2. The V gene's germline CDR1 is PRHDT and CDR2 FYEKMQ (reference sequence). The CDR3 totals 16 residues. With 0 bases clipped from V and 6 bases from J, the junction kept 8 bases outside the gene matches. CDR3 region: CASSLGSGRAVPEQYF. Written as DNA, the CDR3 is TGTGCCAGCAGCTTAGGAAGCGGGAGGGCGGTCCCCGAGCAGTACTTC.

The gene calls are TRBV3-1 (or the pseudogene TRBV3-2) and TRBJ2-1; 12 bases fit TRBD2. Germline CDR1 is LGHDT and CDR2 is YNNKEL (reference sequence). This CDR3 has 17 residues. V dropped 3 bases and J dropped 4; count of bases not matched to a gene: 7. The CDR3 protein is CASSHLSGLAGYNEQFF. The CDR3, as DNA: TGTGCCAGCAGCCACCTATCAGGACTAGCGGGGTACAATGAGCAGTTCTTC.

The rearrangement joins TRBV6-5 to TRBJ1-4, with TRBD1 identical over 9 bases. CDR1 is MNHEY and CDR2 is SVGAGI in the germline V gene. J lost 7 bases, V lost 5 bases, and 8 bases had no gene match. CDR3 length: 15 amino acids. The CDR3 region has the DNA TGTGCCAGCAGTATCGGGGGACAGGGTAGTGAAAAACTGTTTTTT. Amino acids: CASSIGGQGSEKLFF.

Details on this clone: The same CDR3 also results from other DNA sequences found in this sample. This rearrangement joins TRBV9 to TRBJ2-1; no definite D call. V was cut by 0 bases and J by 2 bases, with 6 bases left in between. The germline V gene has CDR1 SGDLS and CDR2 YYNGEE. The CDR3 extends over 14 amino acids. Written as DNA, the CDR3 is TGTGCCAGCAGCGTAGGCGGTACCTACAATGAGCAGTTCTTC. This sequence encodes CASSVGGTYNEQFF. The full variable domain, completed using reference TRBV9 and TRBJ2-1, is DSGVTQTPKHLITATGQRVTLRCSPRSGDLSVYWYQQSLDQGLQFLIQYYNGEERAKGNILERFSAQQFPDLHSELNLSSLELGDSALYFCASSVGGTYNEQFFGPGTRLTVL.

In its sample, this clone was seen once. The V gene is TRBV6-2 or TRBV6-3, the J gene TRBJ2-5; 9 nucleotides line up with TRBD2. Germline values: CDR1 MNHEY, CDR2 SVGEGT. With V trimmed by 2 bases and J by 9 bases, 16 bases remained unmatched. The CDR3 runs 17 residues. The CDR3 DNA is TGTGCCAGCAGTTACGAGGAGGTTAGCGGGGGCCCGGAGGCCCAGTACTTC. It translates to CASSYEEVSGGPEAQYF.

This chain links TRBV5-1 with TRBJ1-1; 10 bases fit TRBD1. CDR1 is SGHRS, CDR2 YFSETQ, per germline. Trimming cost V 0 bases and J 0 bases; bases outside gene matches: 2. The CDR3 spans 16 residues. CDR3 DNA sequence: TGCGCCAGCAGCTTGGGACAGGGGGCGTTGAACACTGAAGCTTTCTTT. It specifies CASSLGQGALNTEAFF.

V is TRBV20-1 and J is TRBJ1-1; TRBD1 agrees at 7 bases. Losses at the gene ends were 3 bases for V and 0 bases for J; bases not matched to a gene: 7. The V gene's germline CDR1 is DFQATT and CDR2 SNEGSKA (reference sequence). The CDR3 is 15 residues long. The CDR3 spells CSASPTGPVNTEAFF. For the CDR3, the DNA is TGCAGTGCTAGTCCGACAGGGCCCGTGAACACTGAAGCTTTCTTT.

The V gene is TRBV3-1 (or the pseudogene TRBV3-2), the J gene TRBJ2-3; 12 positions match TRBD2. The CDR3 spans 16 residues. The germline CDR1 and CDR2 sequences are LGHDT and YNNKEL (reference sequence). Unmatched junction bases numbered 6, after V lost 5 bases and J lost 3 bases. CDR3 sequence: CASSSPSGGATDTQYF. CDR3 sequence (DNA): TGTGCCAGCAGCTCGCCTAGCGGGGGGGCGACAGATACGCAGTATTTT.

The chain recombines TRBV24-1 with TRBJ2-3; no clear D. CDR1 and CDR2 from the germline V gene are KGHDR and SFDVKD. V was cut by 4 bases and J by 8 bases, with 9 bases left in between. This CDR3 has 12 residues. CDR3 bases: TGTGCCACCAGTGAGGCAGGAACTACGCAGTATTTT. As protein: CATSEAGTTQYF.

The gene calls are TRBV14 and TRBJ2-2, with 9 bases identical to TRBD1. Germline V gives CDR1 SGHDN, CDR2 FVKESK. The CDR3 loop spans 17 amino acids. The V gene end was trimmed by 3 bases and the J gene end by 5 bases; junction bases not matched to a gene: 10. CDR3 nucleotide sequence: TGTGCCAGCAGCCAGGGTCTACAGGGGGCGCGAACCGGGGAGCTGTTTTTT. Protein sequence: CASSQGLQGARTGELFF.

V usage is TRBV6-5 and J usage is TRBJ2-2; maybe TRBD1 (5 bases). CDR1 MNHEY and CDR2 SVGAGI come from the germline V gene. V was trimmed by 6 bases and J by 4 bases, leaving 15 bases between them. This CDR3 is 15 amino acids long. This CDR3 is CASSPPRVSTGELFF. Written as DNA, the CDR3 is TGTGCCAGCAGCCCCCCCAGGGTATCCACCGGGGAGCTGTTTTTT.

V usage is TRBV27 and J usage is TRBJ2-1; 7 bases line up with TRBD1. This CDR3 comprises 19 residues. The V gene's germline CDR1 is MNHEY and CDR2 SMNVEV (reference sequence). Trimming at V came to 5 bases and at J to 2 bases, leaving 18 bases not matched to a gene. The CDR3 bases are TGTGCCAGCAGTGCAAGGGGGACAGACACTAGACGGCCCTACAATGAGCAGTTCTTC. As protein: CASSARGTDTRRPYNEQFF.

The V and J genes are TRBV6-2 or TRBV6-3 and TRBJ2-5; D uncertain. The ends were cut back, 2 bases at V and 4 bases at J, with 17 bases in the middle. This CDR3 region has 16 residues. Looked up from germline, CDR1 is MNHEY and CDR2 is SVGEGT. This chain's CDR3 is CASSYPRSPQAETQYF. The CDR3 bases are TGTGCCAGCAGTTACCCCCGGTCGCCCCAGGCAGAGACCCAGTACTTC.

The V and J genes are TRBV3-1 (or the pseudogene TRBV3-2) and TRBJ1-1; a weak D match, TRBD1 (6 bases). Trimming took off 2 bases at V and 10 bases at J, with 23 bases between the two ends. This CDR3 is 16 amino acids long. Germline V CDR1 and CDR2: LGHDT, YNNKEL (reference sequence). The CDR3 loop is CASSQIHQARGEGAFF. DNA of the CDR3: TGTGCCAGCAGCCAAATACACCAAGCCAGGGGAGAGGGAGCTTTCTTT.

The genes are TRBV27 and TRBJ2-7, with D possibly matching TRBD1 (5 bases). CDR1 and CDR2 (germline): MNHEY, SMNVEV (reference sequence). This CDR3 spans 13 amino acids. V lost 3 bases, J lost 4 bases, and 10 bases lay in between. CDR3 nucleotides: TGTGCCAGCAGTTTGAAGGGGAAATACGAGCAGTACTTC. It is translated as CASSLKGKYEQYF.

This chain's CDR3 is CASSTGQLATNEKLFF. The DNA of the CDR3 is TGTGCCAGTAGTACTGGACAGCTTGCAACTAATGAAAAACTGTTTTTT. V gene TRBV19 combines with J gene TRBJ1-4; D may be TRBD1 (6 bases). The CDR3 has 16 residues. V lost 4 bases and J 0 bases, leaving 12 bases between the germline ends. Germline CDR1 LNHDA, CDR2 SQIVND (reference sequence).

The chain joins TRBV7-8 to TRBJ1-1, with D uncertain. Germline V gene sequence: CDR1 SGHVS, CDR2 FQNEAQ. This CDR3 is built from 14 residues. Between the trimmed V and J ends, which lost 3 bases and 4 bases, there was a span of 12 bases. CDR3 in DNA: TGTGCCAGCAGCTTGGGAGAAGTTGTCACTGAAGCTTTCTTT. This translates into CASSLGEVVTEAFF. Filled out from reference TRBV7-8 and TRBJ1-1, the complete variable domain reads GAGVSQSPRYKVAKRGQDVALRCDPISGHVSLFWYQQALGQGPEFLTYFQNEAQLDKSGLPSDRFFAERPEGSVSTLKIQRTQQEDSAVYLCASSLGEVVTEAFFGQGTRLTVV.